The T cell receptor beta chain under discussion was sequenced for a study of T cells in Graves' hyperthyroidism and ophthalmopathy (dated by TCRdb to between 2018 and 2021). Regarding the study in general: Peripheral blood was sampled at the time of initial diagnosis, prior to any treatment. Whether ophthalmopathy could be predicted prospectively was tested in an independent validation cohort made up of 18 to 20 hyperthyroidism patients plus 17 patients who later progressed to ophthalmopathy. Once sampling was done, hyperthyroidism patients were given methimazole at a starting dose of 30 mg daily, whereas ophthalmopathy patients were given high-dose intravenous methylprednisolone. For training and testing, the 80 to 100 patients in the discovery cohort were randomly divided in a 7:3 ratio. The paper describes TCR Vbeta CDR3 sequencing of roughly 130 peripheral blood samples, made up of 40 to 45 ophthalmopathy patients, 70 to 80 hyperthyroidism patients and 17 progressor patients. In six Graves' hyperthyroidism patients, the study also compared T-cell repertoires from thyroid tissue with T-cell repertoires from blood. A discovery cohort of about a hundred patients, 43 with Graves' ophthalmopathy and under 60 with stable Graves' hyperthyroidism, was used to find distinguishing TCR V-J signatures.

Amplification of TCR beta CDR3 regions was carried out from RNA transcripts. A first-round RT-PCR of the TCR CDR3 used the HTBI primer set with the Qiagen OneStep RT-PCR kit. The libraries were constructed in a second round of multiplex PCR and then size-selected and purified. Paired-end sequencing of the libraries was performed with 100 bp reads on an Illumina HiSeq2000. The paper's processing steps were these. SOAPnuke was used to process the raw data, removing reads that contained adapters or uncalled bases, had a mean Phred below 15, or lacked an exact match to the constant primer or identifier. High-quality paired reads were merged using COPE v1.2.5, and each unique nucleotide sequence was defined as a clonotype. MiTCR v1.1 was used to align the clonotypes against IMGT TRBV, TRBD and TRBJ reference segments. The analysis included only V-J combinations with a frequency above 0.0001, which together covered 99.2% of the repertoires. The TCS score was defined as F50 (clonal expansion) divided by E x V (chaos), with BLOSUM62-based TCRdist calculated between CDR3 peptides within each V-J. Welch's t-statistics and random forest reduced fewer than 600 V-J features to roughly 13, which were used in a naive Bayes classifier (R e1071). TCRdb cleaned the public reads at Q25 with fastp, built clones with MiXCR and kept in-frame beta chains. Each CDR3 protein gets just one entry, which takes the most common genes and DNA from the rows behind it. TCRdb, not the authors, supplied the V and J calls. Here the sample has about 610,000 distinct CDR3 sequences; 16% occur a single time. Around 3.3% of the sample goes to the ten largest clones.

Taken from the germline V gene (reference sequence), the CDR1 and CDR2 loops are SSHAT and FNYEAQ. From the cysteine up to the phenylalanine, the CDR3 has a length of 15 residues. Of the read, only the CDR3 DNA is kept; its 45 bases are in frame from base 1. Ophthalmopathy patients had moderately to severely active disease, Clinical Activity Score of at least 3, NOSPECS grade of at least 4, and duration under 3 months. The study excluded patients with uncontrolled infections, other autoimmune diseases, pregnancy or lactation. Diagnoses relied on clinical symptoms, serum thyroxine and TRAb, thyroid ultrasound and orbital computed tomography. PBMCs were separated from 7.5 to 10 ml of fresh peripheral blood using Ficoll-Paque density gradient centrifugation. Total RNA was extracted using Trizol reagent, and RNA quality was assessed on an Agilent 2100 Bioanalyzer. General conclusions and limits of the study: Blood samples also contained most of the expanded thyroid clonotypes (frequency above 0.001), which suggests that blood repertoires may reflect thyroid immune responses. No statistical method was used to set the sample size in advance, and investigators knew the group allocation. In validation, the model predicted progression to ophthalmopathy with roughly 66% sensitivity and around 72% specificity, a median of approximately 6.5 months before onset. Ophthalmopathy was separated from stable hyperthyroidism by a 13 V-J signature model, with about 86% sensitivity and approximately 81% specificity obtained in cross-validation and 80%/75% obtained in testing.

Concerning this clonotype: Its recognized antigen is unknown. A junction end diverges from the germline sequence, so it may reflect a read error.

The sequence derives from a woman in her 40s with Graves' ophthalmopathy. The sequencing input was blood. The receptor chain draws on TRBV7-7 and TRBJ2-5; the D call is tentative, TRBD1 or TRBD2, as each matches 5 bases. This receptor carries the CDR3 CASSLELGPERTQYF. The DNA is as follows: TGTGCTAGCAGCTTAGAATTGGGACCTGAGCGGACCCAGTACTTC. This CDR3, with the reference TRBV7-7 and TRBJ2-5 proteins standing in past its ends, gives the full variable domain GAGVSQSPRYKVTKRGQDVTLRCDPISSHATLYWYQQALGQGPEFLTYFNYEAQPDKSGLPSDRFSAERPEGSISTLTIQRTEQRDSAMYRCASSLELGPERTQYFGPGTRLLVL.